The 5 T cell receptor beta chains presented below share a single source sample, sequenced in a study of esophageal squamous cell carcinoma under preoperative chemotherapy. The time point is: after preoperative PTX-NDP chemotherapy. MiXCR, applied by TCRdb to the PCR reads, yields one record per CDR3 protein. The sample shows about 18,000 distinct CDR3 sequences, under 60% of them seen only once. This material was collected from a patient given preoperative chemotherapy. The receptors here all came from a human donor with esophageal squamous cell carcinoma. The donor label of this sample is uncertain.

Judged by abundance, this clonotype is medium-sized. V is TRBV11-3 and J is TRBJ2-3; possible D gene TRBD2, 6 bases. Trimming cost V 4 bases and J 1 base, with 9 bases left between them. This CDR3 is built from 14 residues. The germline V gene has CDR1 SGHNT and CDR2 YENEEA. CDR3 DNA: TGTGCCAGCAGCTCGGGGACTGGCACAGATACGCAGTATTTT. Its translation is CASSSGTGTDTQYF.

Concerning this clonotype itself: The germline gene is not matched at one end of the junction; a read error may be the cause. This chain connects TRBV6-1 to TRBJ2-5; the D gene could be TRBD1 or TRBD2 (5 bases each). The CDR3 covers 14 residues. Germline V lookup: CDR1 MNHNS, CDR2 SASEGT. CDR3 bases: TGTGCCAGGAGCGAGGGGCGTGTCCAAGACACCCAGTACTTC. Its translation is CARSEGRVQDTQYF.

This clonotype rates as medium-sized. The chain couples TRBV27 to TRBJ2-5, with D possibly TRBD2 on 5 matching bases. V gave up 6 bases and J gave up 5 bases, with 16 bases separating them. Germline loops: CDR1 MNHEY, CDR2 SMNVEV (reference sequence). This CDR3 comprises 14 residues. The CDR3 region has the DNA TGTGCCAGCAGCCCCCGCACTAGTCTCGAGACCCAGTACTTC. Residues: CASSPRTSLETQYF.

The chain couples TRBV12-3 or TRBV12-4 to TRBJ2-3, with TRBD2 identical over 7 bases. The CDR3 spans 14 residues. The V segment lost 6 bases and the J segment 1 base; nucleotides outside the gene matches: 4. The CDR3 is CASRPSGGTDTQYF. In nucleotides, the CDR3 is TGTGCCAGCAGGCCAAGCGGGGGCACAGATACGCAGTATTTT.

The V and J genes are TRBV19 and TRBJ2-7; D is possibly TRBD1 or TRBD2 (6 bases each). CDR1 LNHDA and CDR2 SQIVND come from the germline V gene (reference sequence). This CDR3 has 14 residues. V was trimmed by 3 bases and J by 0 bases, leaving 9 bases between them. CDR3 in DNA: TGTGCCAGTAGTATCGGGGGCGGCTCCTACGAGCAGTACTTC. Encoded protein: CASSIGGGSYEQYF.